The clone carrying this T cell receptor beta chain was seen a handful of times. The data stem from a study of blood T cell repertoires in COVID-19. In the study overall: Sites across the United States, Italy and Spain contributed samples from acute and convalescent COVID-19. In each case, the material was cDNA or gDNA derived from T cells, B-cell-depleted T cells, or PBMCs.

Original data processing: Reference gene primer amplification yielded estimated nucleated cell counts. Clones were read by immunoSEQ multiplex PCR, and TCRdb kept only the in-frame ones, dropping some. From that table come the V and J calls and clone size; the DNA was used to work out D and trimming. The sample has approximately 97,000 clones, approximately 88% seen once. The CDR3 covers 14 residues. Sequencing was done on a sample of peripheral blood. The sequence came from a human donor in a cohort sampled during active COVID-19. This chain links TRBV12-2 with TRBJ1-2; the table's D gene call, TRBD1, was not cross checked with the DNA. TRBV12-2 is a pseudogene locus. In DNA form, the CDR3 reads TGTGCAAGTCGCCTTCAGAAGTCTCATGGTGGCTACACCTTC. Translation: CASRLQKSHGGYTF.